This is a list of T cell receptor beta chains from one sample in a study of a mutant IDH1 vaccine in newly diagnosed glioma. Libraries were prepared by immunoSEQ multiplex PCR; TCRdb keeps only in-frame clonotypes and omits some of them. Among just under 95,000 clones listed, around 82% were seen once. Specimen: PBMCs, collected from a glioma patient treated with radiotherapy, temozolomide or both. The receptors were sampled from a woman aged 50 to 65 with glioma. The CDR3 runs from the conserved cysteine through the conserved F or W. The order of the fields is V gene, clone size, J gene, D gene, CDR3 DNA, CDR3 protein. The D gene is left open where the match is weak. Size is omitted from some rows. Given values are once, few, many or a class for expanded clones.

v_gene: TRBV4-1
abundance: few
j_gene: TRBJ1-3
d_gene: NA
CDR3nt: TGCGCCAGACGGACGAAAGCTACTGGAAACACCATATATTTT
CDR3aa: CARRTKATGNTIYF

v_gene: TRBV18
abundance: few
j_gene: TRBJ2-1
d_gene: NA
CDR3nt: TGTGCCAGCTCACGTGGGGGGCCCAATGAGCAGTTCTTC
CDR3aa: CASSRGGPNEQFF

v_gene: TRBV5-4
abundance: few
j_gene: TRBJ1-1
d_gene: NA
CDR3nt: TGTGCCAGCAGCTCCGGCGTACGGGACACTGAAGCTTTCTTT
CDR3aa: CASSSGVRDTEAFF

v_gene: TRBV7-9
abundance: NA
j_gene: TRBJ2-1
d_gene: TRBD1
CDR3nt: TGTGCCAGCAGCTTCCAGGACAGGAGCGCTTTTGGGCAGTTCTTC
CDR3aa: CASSFQDRSAFGQFF

v_gene: TRBV11-2
abundance: NA
j_gene: TRBJ2-5
d_gene: TRBD2
CDR3nt: TGTGCCAGCAGCCGGGAGGGGGACCCCGAGACCCAGTACTTC
CDR3aa: CASSREGDPETQYF

v_gene: TRBV5-1
abundance: NA
j_gene: TRBJ2-7
d_gene: NA
CDR3nt: TGCGCCAGCAGAGGGGTGGCAGGGCTCTCCTACGAGCAGTACTTC
CDR3aa: CASRGVAGLSYEQYF

v_gene: TRBV10-3
abundance: NA
j_gene: TRBJ1-5
d_gene: NA
CDR3nt: TGTGCCATCAGATACAGGGTCGATCAGCCCCAGCATTTT
CDR3aa: CAIRYRVDQPQHF

v_gene: TRBV9
abundance: few
j_gene: TRBJ1-1
d_gene: NA
CDR3nt: TGTGCCAGCAGCGTCGGCAGGGACACTGAAGCTTTCTTT
CDR3aa: CASSVGRDTEAFF

v_gene: TRBV7-8
abundance: once
j_gene: TRBJ2-5
d_gene: NA
CDR3nt: TGTGCCAGCAGCCCAAGGACAGAAGAGACCCAGTACTTC
CDR3aa: CASSPRTEETQYF

v_gene: TRBV6-4
abundance: NA
j_gene: TRBJ1-2
d_gene: NA
CDR3nt: TGTGCCAGCAGTGACTCTATTGGCTACACCTTC
CDR3aa: CASSDSIGYTF

v_gene: TRBV5-4
abundance: NA
j_gene: TRBJ2-2
d_gene: TRBD1
CDR3nt: TGTGCCAGCAGCTCACCTAACAGGGGCCCCTACACCGGGGAGCTGTTTTTT
CDR3aa: CASSSPNRGPYTGELFF

v_gene: TRBV18
abundance: NA
j_gene: TRBJ2-5
d_gene: NA
CDR3nt: TGTGCCAGCTCACCGGATAGGGGTCAAGAGACCCAGTACTTC
CDR3aa: CASSPDRGQETQYF

v_gene: TRBV10-3
abundance: NA
j_gene: TRBJ2-7
d_gene: NA
CDR3nt: TGTGCCATCTTACGGGACGGAACCTACGAGCAGTACTTC
CDR3aa: CAILRDGTYEQYF

v_gene: TRBV6-1
abundance: once
j_gene: TRBJ2-7
d_gene: TRBD1
CDR3nt: TGTGCCAGCGGACGGGGACAGGGGGTCTACGAGCAGTACTTC
CDR3aa: CASGRGQGVYEQYF

v_gene: TRBV6-6
abundance: NA
j_gene: TRBJ1-1
d_gene: TRBD1
CDR3nt: TGTGCCAGCAGCTCGGGACAGGGAGGGTCTGAAGCTTTCTTT
CDR3aa: CASSSGQGGSEAFF

v_gene: TRBV5-1
abundance: NA
j_gene: TRBJ2-2
d_gene: TRBD1
CDR3nt: TGCGCCAGCAGCTGGCCCCGACAGGGGGATATCGGGGAGCTGTTTTTT
CDR3aa: CASSWPRQGDIGELFF

v_gene: TRBV28
abundance: once
j_gene: TRBJ1-1
d_gene: NA
CDR3nt: TGTGCCAGCAGTCCGTGGGGAGGGAACACTGAAGCTTTCTTT
CDR3aa: CASSPWGGNTEAFF

v_gene: TRBV5-1
abundance: NA
j_gene: TRBJ1-1
d_gene: NA
CDR3nt: TGCGCCAGCAGCTTGGTTCCTGGGAACACTGAAGCTTTCTTT
CDR3aa: CASSLVPGNTEAFF

v_gene: TRBV2
abundance: NA
j_gene: TRBJ2-5
d_gene: NA
CDR3nt: TGTGCCAGCAGTGATCAGAGAGAGACCCAGTACTTC
CDR3aa: CASSDQRETQYF

v_gene: TRBV14
abundance: many
j_gene: TRBJ2-7
d_gene: NA
CDR3nt: TGTGCCAGCAGCCTAGAGTCCTACGAGCAGTACTTC
CDR3aa: CASSLESYEQYF

v_gene: TRBV30
abundance: NA
j_gene: TRBJ1-4
d_gene: TRBD1
CDR3nt: TGTGCCTGGAGCCACGGACAGGGAAGAAATGAAAAACTGTTTTTT
CDR3aa: CAWSHGQGRNEKLFF

v_gene: TRBV5-1
abundance: NA
j_gene: TRBJ1-2
d_gene: NA
CDR3nt: TGCGCCAGCAGCTTATTGACAGCGGACTATGGCTACACCTTC
CDR3aa: CASSLLTADYGYTF

v_gene: TRBV5-1
abundance: NA
j_gene: TRBJ2-7
d_gene: NA
CDR3nt: TGCGCCAGCAGCTTGGCCGCAGGACGATGGGCCTACGAGCAGTACTTC
CDR3aa: CASSLAAGRWAYEQYF

v_gene: TRBV9
abundance: NA
j_gene: TRBJ2-5
d_gene: TRBD2
CDR3nt: TGTGCCAGCAGCGGTAGCGGGGGGGCCTTGGAGACCCAGTACTTC
CDR3aa: CASSGSGGALETQYF

v_gene: TRBV6-5
abundance: NA
j_gene: TRBJ1-1
d_gene: NA
CDR3nt: TGTGCCACTAACTTGGGAACTGAAGCTTTCTTT
CDR3aa: CATNLGTEAFF

v_gene: TRBV6-5
abundance: NA
j_gene: TRBJ1-1
d_gene: TRBD1
CDR3nt: TGTGCCAGCAGTTCAGACAGGGGGCATAGGGTCACTGAAGCTTTCTTT
CDR3aa: CASSSDRGHRVTEAFF

v_gene: TRBV5-4
abundance: NA
j_gene: TRBJ2-7
d_gene: NA
CDR3nt: TGTGCCAGCAGCTTGGGGGCAGGGATGGACTACGAGCAGTACTTC
CDR3aa: CASSLGAGMDYEQYF

v_gene: TRBV7-2
abundance: NA
j_gene: TRBJ2-6
d_gene: NA
CDR3nt: TGTGCCAGCAGCCCTGGACCGCTTTCAGGGGCCAACGTCCTGACTTTC
CDR3aa: CASSPGPLSGANVLTF

v_gene: TRBV5-8
abundance: once
j_gene: TRBJ2-5
d_gene: NA
CDR3nt: TGTGCCAGCAGCTTACGGGCTACACAAGAGACCCAGTACTTC
CDR3aa: CASSLRATQETQYF

v_gene: TRBV9
abundance: NA
j_gene: TRBJ1-2
d_gene: NA
CDR3nt: TGTGCCAGCAGCGCCCGAGACGGAAACTATGGCTACACCTTC
CDR3aa: CASSARDGNYGYTF

v_gene: TRBV9
abundance: NA
j_gene: TRBJ2-1
d_gene: TRBD1
CDR3nt: TGTGCCAGCAGCGCGAGGGGGACAGGGGCCTACAATGAGCAGTTCTTC
CDR3aa: CASSARGTGAYNEQFF

v_gene: TRBV5-4
abundance: NA
j_gene: TRBJ1-1
d_gene: NA
CDR3nt: TGTGCCAGCAGCTTGGAGACCAGGAACACTGAAGCTTTCTTT
CDR3aa: CASSLETRNTEAFF

v_gene: TRBV5-1
abundance: NA
j_gene: TRBJ1-6
d_gene: NA
CDR3nt: TGCGCCAGCAAGGTGGGCTCCTATAATTCACCCCTCCACTTT
CDR3aa: CASKVGSYNSPLHF

v_gene: TRBV7-8
abundance: NA
j_gene: TRBJ2-3
d_gene: NA
CDR3nt: TGTGCCAGCAGCTTCCGCTGGGACAGCACAGATACGCAGTATTTT
CDR3aa: CASSFRWDSTDTQYF

v_gene: TRBV2
abundance: few
j_gene: TRBJ1-2
d_gene: NA
CDR3nt: TGTGCCAGCAGTCGAGGGGGCTACACCTTC
CDR3aa: CASSRGGYTF

v_gene: TRBV5-1
abundance: once
j_gene: TRBJ2-2
d_gene: NA
CDR3nt: TGCGCCAGCAGCTCCGGGGCTCTAGCGAACACCGGGGAGCTGTTTTTT
CDR3aa: CASSSGALANTGELFF

v_gene: TRBV11-2
abundance: NA
j_gene: TRBJ2-7
d_gene: NA
CDR3nt: TGTGCCAGCAGCCCCCCCAGGGGGGCCTCCTACGAGCAGTACTTC
CDR3aa: CASSPPRGASYEQYF

v_gene: TRBV5-6
abundance: NA
j_gene: TRBJ1-4
d_gene: NA
CDR3nt: TGTGCCAGCAGATTGGACGGGAGGAATGAAAAACTGTTTTTT
CDR3aa: CASRLDGRNEKLFF

v_gene: TRBV19
abundance: NA
j_gene: TRBJ2-5
d_gene: TRBD1
CDR3nt: TGTGCCAGTAGTATAGAGTCAAGGTCGGACAGGGGGTACCAAGAGACCCAGTACTTC
CDR3aa: CASSIESRSDRGYQETQYF

v_gene: TRBV7-9
abundance: NA
j_gene: TRBJ2-5
d_gene: NA
CDR3nt: TGTGCCAGCAGTAATATCAGGGGGGAAGAGACCCAGTACTTC
CDR3aa: CASSNIRGEETQYF

v_gene: TRBV9
abundance: NA
j_gene: TRBJ2-2
d_gene: NA
CDR3nt: TGTGCCAGCAGCGTAGGTGGGGGGCCGAACACCGGGGAGCTGTTTTTT
CDR3aa: CASSVGGGPNTGELFF

v_gene: TRBV27
abundance: NA
j_gene: TRBJ1-3
d_gene: NA
CDR3nt: TGTGCCAGCAGTTCCCTCCGGGCGCGGGGGGGAACCATATATTTT
CDR3aa: CASSSLRARGGTIYF

v_gene: TRBV19
abundance: NA
j_gene: TRBJ2-7
d_gene: NA
CDR3nt: TGTGCCAGTAGTATACAGGGTAGGGAGCAGTACTTC
CDR3aa: CASSIQGREQYF

v_gene: TRBV6-6
abundance: NA
j_gene: TRBJ2-7
d_gene: TRBD1
CDR3nt: TGTGCCAGCAGTACTCCGGGACAGGGACCCGAGCAGTACTTC
CDR3aa: CASSTPGQGPEQYF

v_gene: TRBV6-5
abundance: NA
j_gene: TRBJ1-1
d_gene: NA
CDR3nt: TGTGCCAGCAGTTCCGTTTCGGGGCGTACTGAAGCTTTCTTT
CDR3aa: CASSSVSGRTEAFF

v_gene: TRBV9
abundance: NA
j_gene: TRBJ1-4
d_gene: NA
CDR3nt: TGTGCCAGCAGCGTAGAGGGTTCCCGGACCGAAAAACTGTTTTTT
CDR3aa: CASSVEGSRTEKLFF

v_gene: TRBV5-1
abundance: NA
j_gene: TRBJ1-4
d_gene: TRBD1
CDR3nt: TGCGCCAGCAGCTGGGGGACAGGGGATGAAAAACTGTTTTTT
CDR3aa: CASSWGTGDEKLFF

v_gene: TRBV7-3
abundance: NA
j_gene: TRBJ2-3
d_gene: TRBD2
CDR3nt: TGTGCCAGCAGCTTAAACGGGGGGGCCTCCAGCACAGATACGCAGTATTTT
CDR3aa: CASSLNGGASSTDTQYF

v_gene: TRBV5-1
abundance: NA
j_gene: TRBJ2-7
d_gene: TRBD2
CDR3nt: TGCGCCAGCAGCTTGGCCGCTAGCGGGACCTACGAGCAGTACTTC
CDR3aa: CASSLAASGTYEQYF

v_gene: TRBV4-2
abundance: NA
j_gene: TRBJ1-5
d_gene: NA
CDR3nt: TGTGCCAGCAGCCAAGGGCCTAATAGCAATCAGCCCCAGCATTTT
CDR3aa: CASSQGPNSNQPQHF

v_gene: TRBV19
abundance: NA
j_gene: TRBJ1-6
d_gene: NA
CDR3nt: TGTGCCAGTAGTATTATCGGCTTATCACCCCTCCACTTT
CDR3aa: CASSIIGLSPLHF

v_gene: TRBV4-1
abundance: NA
j_gene: TRBJ2-3
d_gene: NA
CDR3nt: TGCGCCAGCGCCTCGTTCTGGGGACCCTTCACAGATACGCAGTATTTT
CDR3aa: CASASFWGPFTDTQYF